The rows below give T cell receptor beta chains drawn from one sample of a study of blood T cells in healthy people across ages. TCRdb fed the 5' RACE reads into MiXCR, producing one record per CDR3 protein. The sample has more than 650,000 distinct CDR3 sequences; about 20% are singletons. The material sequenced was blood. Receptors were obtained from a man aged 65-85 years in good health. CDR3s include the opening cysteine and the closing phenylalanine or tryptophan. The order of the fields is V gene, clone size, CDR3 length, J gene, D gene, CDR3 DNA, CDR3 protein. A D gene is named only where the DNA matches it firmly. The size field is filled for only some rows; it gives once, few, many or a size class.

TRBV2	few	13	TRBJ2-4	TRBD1	TGTGCCAGCACCCCGGGACAGACAAACATTCAGTACTTC	CASTPGQTNIQYF
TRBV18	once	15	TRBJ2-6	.	TGTGCCAGCTCACCAAGCCAGGGGAGCCTCAACGTCCTGACTTTC	CASSPSQGSLNVLTF
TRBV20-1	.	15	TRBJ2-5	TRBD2	TGCAGTGCTAGAGGATCCGCGGGGGTAAAAGAGACCCAGTACTTC	CSARGSAGVKETQYF
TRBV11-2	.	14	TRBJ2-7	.	TGTGCCAGCTTACCCCTGGCAGGCCCCTACGAGCAGTACTTC	CASLPLAGPYEQYF
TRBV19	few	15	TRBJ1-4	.	TGTGCCAGTAGTATATCAAGGGTGGCTAATGAAAAACTGTTTTTT	CASSISRVANEKLFF
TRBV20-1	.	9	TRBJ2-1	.	TGCAGCCCCGGCAATGAGCAGTTCTTC	CSPGNEQFF
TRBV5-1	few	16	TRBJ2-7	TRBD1	TGCGCCAGCAGCTTGGGGACAGGGGGCGGATCCTACGAGCAGTACTTC	CASSLGTGGGSYEQYF
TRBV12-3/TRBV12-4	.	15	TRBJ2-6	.	TGTGCCAGCAGTCCCAACAGGGCTGGGGCCAACGTCCTGACTTTC	CASSPNRAGANVLTF
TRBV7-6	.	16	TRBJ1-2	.	TGTGCCAGCAGCTTAGCAGGGTTTCAGGGTATTAATGGCTACACCTTC	CASSLAGFQGINGYTF
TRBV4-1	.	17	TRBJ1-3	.	TGCGCCAGCAGCCAAGACGCCCCTGCCGGGGGTGGAAACACCATATATTTT	CASSQDAPAGGGNTIYF
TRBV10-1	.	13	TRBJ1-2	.	TGCGCCAGCAGGAAGAAGAGGAACTATGGCTACACCTTC	CASRKKRNYGYTF
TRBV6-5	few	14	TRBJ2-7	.	TGTGCCAGCAGTTACTCGAGGCAGGGCTACGAGCAGTACTTC	CASSYSRQGYEQYF
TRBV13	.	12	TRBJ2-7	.	TGTGCCAGCAGCTACACGGGGAACGAGCAGTACTTC	CASSYTGNEQYF
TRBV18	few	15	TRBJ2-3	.	TGTGCCAGCTCACCCACCCCTGCTAGCACAGATACGCAGTATTTT	CASSPTPASTDTQYF
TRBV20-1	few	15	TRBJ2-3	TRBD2	TGCAGTGCTGTAACTAGCGGGGGGGCTGCAGATACGCAGTATTTT	CSAVTSGGAADTQYF
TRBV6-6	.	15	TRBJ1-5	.	TGTGCCAGCAGTTACCCGACAAACAAGAGGCAGCCCCAGCATTTT	CASSYPTNKRQPQHF
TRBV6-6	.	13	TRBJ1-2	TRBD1	TGTGCCAGCAGCTCGACAGGGGACTATGGCTACGCCTTC	CASSSTGDYGYAF
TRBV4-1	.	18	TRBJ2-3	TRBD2	TGCGCCAGCAGCCAAGGACTAGCGGGGGCCTTAGGCACAGATACGCAGTATTTT	CASSQGLAGALGTDTQYF
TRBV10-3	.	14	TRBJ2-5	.	TGTGCCATCAGCCGACAGGCCACCGAGGAGACCCAGTACTTC	CAISRQATEETQYF
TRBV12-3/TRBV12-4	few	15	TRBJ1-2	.	TGTGCCAGCAGTCCCCCACAGACAGAGATCTATGGCTACACCTTC	CASSPPQTEIYGYTF
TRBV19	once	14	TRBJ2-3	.	TGTGCCAGTAGTATAGTGGTGGCGACAGATACGCAGTATTTT	CASSIVVATDTQYF
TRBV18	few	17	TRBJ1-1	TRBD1	TGTGCCAGCTCACCAACGAATTCGGACAGGCTGAACACTGAAGCTTTCTTT	CASSPTNSDRLNTEAFF
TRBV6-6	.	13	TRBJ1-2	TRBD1	TGTGCCAGCAGGCCTACAGGGGATCATGGCTACACCTTC	CASRPTGDHGYTF
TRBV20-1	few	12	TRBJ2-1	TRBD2	TGCAGTGCGCCGGGACTAGCGAAAGAGCGGTTCTTC	CSAPGLAKERFF
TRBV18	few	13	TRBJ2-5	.	TGTGCCAGCTCACCAAGGGTCCAAGAGACCCAGTACTTC	CASSPRVQETQYF
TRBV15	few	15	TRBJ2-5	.	TGTGCCACCAGCAGAGAAGACGGGGTGGGGGAGACCCAGTACTTC	CATSREDGVGETQYF
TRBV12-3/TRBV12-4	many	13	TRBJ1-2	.	TGTGCCAGCAGTTTGGGGGTCTTGGGCGGCTACACCTTC	CASSLGVLGGYTF
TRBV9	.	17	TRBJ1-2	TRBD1	TGTGCCAGCAGCGCCCCTGGGACAGGGGGCATTCGATATGGCTACACCTTC	CASSAPGTGGIRYGYTF
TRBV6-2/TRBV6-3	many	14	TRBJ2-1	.	TGTGCCAGCAGTTACGACTCCGACTACAATGAGCAGTTCTTC	CASSYDSDYNEQFF
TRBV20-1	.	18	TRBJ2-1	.	TGCAGTGCTAGAGATAGGGCTAGCGTCTCGAAAAGGTACAATGAGCAGTTCTTC	CSARDRASVSKRYNEQFF
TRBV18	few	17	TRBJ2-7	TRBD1	TGTGCCAGCTCACCGAAACAGGGGGCCTCAACCACCTACGAGCAGTACTTC	CASSPKQGASTTYEQYF
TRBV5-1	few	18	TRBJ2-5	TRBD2	TGCGCCAGCAGCTTGGCGGTTAGCGGGAGAGGTTCATCAGAGACCCAGTACTTC	CASSLAVSGRGSSETQYF
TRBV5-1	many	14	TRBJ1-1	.	TGTGCCAGCAGTTTAGACGGGGGAAACACTGAAGCTTTCTTT	CASSLDGGNTEAFF
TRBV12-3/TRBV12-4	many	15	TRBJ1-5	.	TGTGCCAGCAGCCTAGGGCGGGGGGGGTTTCAGCCCCAGCATTTT	CASSLGRGGFQPQHF
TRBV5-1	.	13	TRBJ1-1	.	TGCGCCAGCAGCGAACGACTGGACCGGGGAGCTTTCTTT	CASSERLDRGAFF
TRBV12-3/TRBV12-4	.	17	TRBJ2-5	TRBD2	TGTGCCAGCAGTTCCCAACTCACTAGCGGGGGGGGAGAGACCCAGTACTTC	CASSSQLTSGGGETQYF
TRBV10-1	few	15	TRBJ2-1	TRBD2	TGCGCCAGCAGTCCTCTAGCGGGGGCAAGCAATGAGCAGTTCTTC	CASSPLAGASNEQFF
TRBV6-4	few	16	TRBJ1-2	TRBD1	TGTGCCAGCAGTGACTACCAGGGGGAAGCTAACTATGGCTACACCTTC	CASSDYQGEANYGYTF
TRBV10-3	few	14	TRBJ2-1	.	TGTGCCATCAGTGAACCCGCAGGGTCCGGAGAGCAGTTCTTC	CAISEPAGSGEQFF
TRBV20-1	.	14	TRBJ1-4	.	TGCAGTGCTAGAGTTTTCGGCCAGAATGAAGAACTGTTTTTT	CSARVFGQNEELFF
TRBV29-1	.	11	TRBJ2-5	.	TGCAGCATAACTACCTGGGGGGCCCAGTACTTC	CSITTWGAQYF
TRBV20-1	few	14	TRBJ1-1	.	TGCAGTGCTAGAGGGGTGCGCATGAACACTGAAGCTTTCTTT	CSARGVRMNTEAFF
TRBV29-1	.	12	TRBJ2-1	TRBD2	TGCAGCTACCCCGGGGTTAGCGGGAGGGAGTTCTTC	CSYPGVSGREFF
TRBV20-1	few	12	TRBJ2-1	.	TGCAGTGCTGGGGACTTCTACAATGAGCAGTTCTTC	CSAGDFYNEQFF
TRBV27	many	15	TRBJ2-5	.	TGTGCCAGCAGTTTTCGAACGAGGGGACGGGAGACCCAGTACTTC	CASSFRTRGRETQYF
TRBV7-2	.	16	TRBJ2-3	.	TGTGCCAGCAGCCCCCCTCAGGGGCGAGATAGAGATACGCAGTATTTT	CASSPPQGRDRDTQYF
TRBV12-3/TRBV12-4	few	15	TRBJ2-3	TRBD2	TGTGCCAGCAGTTTACGGGCGGGAGTGGCAGATACGCAGTATTTT	CASSLRAGVADTQYF
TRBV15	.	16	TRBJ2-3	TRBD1	TGTGCCACCAGCCCCCAGACAGGGGCATTCACAGATACGCAGTATTTT	CATSPQTGAFTDTQYF
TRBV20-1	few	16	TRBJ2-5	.	TGCAGTGCTAGATCACCTAGCGCGGAGGTCACGGGGGAGCAGTACTTC	CSARSPSAEVTGEQYF
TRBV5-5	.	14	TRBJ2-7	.	TGTGCCAGCAGCCCCGATTGGGTCTCCTACGAGCAGTACTTC	CASSPDWVSYEQYF
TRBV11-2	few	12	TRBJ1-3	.	TGTGCCAGCAGCTCAGGGACCAACACCATATATTTT	CASSSGTNTIYF
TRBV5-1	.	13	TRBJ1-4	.	TGCGCCAGCAGCTTACAGGCTAGGGAAAAACTGTTTTTT	CASSLQAREKLFF